The next 26 T cell receptor beta chains were all read from a single sample in a study of beta chain features in type 1 diabetes. Findings and limits, study-wide: Moderate but significant shortening of TCRB CDR3s was recorded in all four CD4+ subsets from Type 1 diabetes patients.

No antigen has been assigned to these receptors. Since all of the isolated RNA was reverse transcribed, expressed TCRB transcripts were what got sequenced. TCRdb's table, derived via immunoSEQ multiplex PCR, lists solely in-frame clones and lacks some. The sample shows approximately 260,000 clones, approximately 25% of them seen only once. The sequencing input was naive CD4+ T cells from blood. Every receptor here comes from a woman aged 25 to 39 with type 1 diabetes.

This clone was counted a few times. This chain connects TRBV30 to TRBJ2-3; possible D gene TRBD1, 6 bases. V lost 4 bases and J lost 2, with 10 bases in between. CDR3 length: 13 amino acids. Looked up from germline, CDR1 is GTSNPN and CDR2 is SVGIG (reference sequence). The CDR3 coding sequence is TGTGCCTGGACCAGGGGAGACACAGATACGCAGTATTTT. Its translation: CAWTRGDTDTQYF. The variable domain in full, completed from reference TRBV30 and TRBJ2-3, reads SQTIHQWPATLVQPVGSPLSLECTVEGTSNPNLYWYRQAAGRGLQLLFYSVGIGQISSEVPQNLSASRPQDRQFILSSKKLLLSDSGFYLCAWTRGDTDTQYFGPGTRLTVL.

This clone was counted only a few times. The genes are TRBV14 and TRBJ1-1; D is unclear. The length of the CDR3 is 13 residues. V was pared by 4 bases and J by 5 bases, with 11 bases between. CDR1 is SGHDN and CDR2 is FVKESK in the germline V gene. The CDR3 loop reads CASSRGRWTEAFF. The CDR3 nucleotides are TGTGCCAGCAGCCGAGGGCGTTGGACTGAAGCTTTCTTT.

The rearrangement joins TRBV5-6 to TRBJ2-5; maybe TRBD1 (5 bases). V was trimmed by 3 bases and J by 5 bases, leaving 14 bases between them. The CDR3 is 14 amino acids. CDR1 and CDR2 (germline): SGHDT, YYEEEE. CDR3 loop: CASSSPREGETQYF. In DNA, the CDR3 is TGTGCCAGCAGCTCACCCAGGGAAGGGGAGACCCAGTACTTC.

The sample holds a few counts of this clone. The chain recombines TRBV18 with TRBJ1-1; 8 nucleotides match TRBD1. With V trimmed by 6 bases and J by 4 bases, 4 bases remained unmatched. This CDR3 region has 13 residues. Looked up from germline, CDR1 is KGHSH and CDR2 is LQKENI. CDR3 protein: CASSTGAGTEAFF. The CDR3 region has the DNA TGTGCCAGCTCGACAGGGGCGGGCACTGAAGCTTTCTTT.

This clone has only a few counts. The chain carries TRBV29-1 and TRBJ2-7, with D possibly TRBD1 on 5 matching bases. Trimming removed 6 bases at V and 0 bases at J, with 12 bases between. The CDR3 loop spans 13 amino acids. The germline CDR1 and CDR2 sequences are SQVTM and ANQGSEA. CDR3 amino acids: CSVRQLNSYEQYF. CDR3 coding DNA: TGCAGCGTCCGACAGTTAAACTCCTACGAGCAGTACTTC.

This clone appeared a few times. The chain uses TRBV5-4 and TRBJ1-1; no definite D call. V lost 4 bases and J 3 bases, leaving 10 bases between the germline ends. The CDR3 spans 13 residues. CDR1 and CDR2 from the germline V gene are SGHNT and YYREEE (reference sequence). The CDR3 sequence: CASSRARDTEAFF. Written as DNA, the CDR3 is TGTGCCAGCAGCCGAGCCCGGGACACTGAAGCTTTCTTT.

As for this clone: Distinct nucleotide sequences in the sample also encode this CDR3. The V gene is TRBV7-9, the J gene TRBJ1-1, with D perhaps TRBD1 (6 bases). Germline V CDR1 and CDR2: SEHNR, FQNEAQ (reference sequence). The CDR3 contains 13 residues. Trimming took 5 bases from V and 1 from J, leaving 8 bases between them. CDR3 amino acids: CASSLRGNTEAFF. CDR3 DNA: TGTGCCAGCAGCCTCAGGGGGAACACTGAAGCTTTCTTT.

Comments on this clone: The sample holds other DNA sequences that translate to the same CDR3. The chain carries TRBV28 and TRBJ1-2; unclear D gene. In germline, CDR1 is MDHEN, CDR2 SYDVKM. There are 13 residues in the CDR3. V dropped 3 bases and J dropped 0 bases, with 5 bases sitting between them. The CDR3 region has the DNA TGTGCCAGCAGTTTCTCCGCTAACTATGGCTACACCTTC. Its protein product is CASSFSANYGYTF.

Here the CDR3 reads CASSLKLAGANEQFF. As DNA, the CDR3 is TGTGCCAGCAGCTTAAAACTAGCGGGAGCCAATGAGCAGTTCTTC. This chain joins TRBV7-3 and TRBJ2-1; TRBD2 aligns across 11 bases. From germline, CDR1 is SGHTA and CDR2 FQGTGA. The CDR3 extends over 15 amino acids. With 1 base clipped from V and 6 bases from J, the junction kept 2 bases outside the gene matches.

This clone was recorded only once. The chain employs TRBV27 and TRBJ2-7; 8 bases map to TRBD1. The V gene's germline CDR1 is MNHEY and CDR2 SMNVEV (reference sequence). The CDR3 sequence is 13 residues long. The V gene end was trimmed by 5 bases and the J gene end by 4 bases; junction bases not matched to a gene: 4. CDR3 nucleotide sequence: TGTGCCAGCAGTGGACAGGGAGGATACGAGCAGTACTTC. It is translated as CASSGQGGYEQYF.

This chain uses TRBV30 with TRBJ1-2; possibly TRBD1 for D (6 bases). The germline V and J ends were trimmed by 4 bases and 7 bases, with 19 bases remaining between them. The CDR3 loop spans 14 amino acids. In germline, CDR1 is GTSNPN, CDR2 SVGIG (reference sequence). In nucleotides, the CDR3 is TGTGCCTGGACCGGCCCCACAGGGCTCTTTGGCTACACCTTC. Its protein is CAWTGPTGLFGYTF.

This clone was seen more than once but under ten times. The CDR3 coding sequence is TGTGCCTGGAGTAGTAGAAGCTCCTACGAGCAGTACTTC. Translation: CAWSSRSSYEQYF. The V call is TRBV30, the J call TRBJ2-7, with D hard to call. Trimming removed 2 bases at V and 0 bases at J, with 8 bases between. CDR3 size: 13 residues. Per the germline V gene, CDR1 is GTSNPN and CDR2 is SVGIG (reference sequence).

The chain employs TRBV4-1 and TRBJ2-2; perhaps TRBD1 as D (5 bases). V was shortened by 0 bases and J by 5 bases, with 16 bases between the two germline ends. The germline V gene has CDR1 MGHRA and CDR2 YSYEKL. The CDR3 extends over 17 amino acids. In DNA, the CDR3 is TGCGCCAGCAGCCAAGATGGGGTGGGGCCGTGGACCGGGGAGCTGTTTTTT. Residues: CASSQDGVGPWTGELFF.

This clone has only a few counts. The V gene is TRBV9, the J gene TRBJ2-1, with 7 bases fitting TRBD2. V lost 3 bases, J lost 3 bases, and 6 bases stayed unmatched. Germline CDR1 is SGDLS and CDR2 is YYNGEE. CDR3 length: 15 residues. The DNA of the CDR3 is TGTGCCAGCAGCGACGGACTAGAGGGCTACAATGAGCAGTTCTTC. Encoded protein: CASSDGLEGYNEQFF.

This clone was recorded a few times. The chain carries TRBV29-1 and TRBJ2-5, with a tentative D call TRBD2 (6 bases). This CDR3 has 17 amino acids. Germline CDR1 reads SQVTM; CDR2 reads ANQGSEA. V gave up 4 bases and J gave up 3 bases, with 24 bases separating them. CDR3 protein: CSVGEETLANTEETQYF. The DNA for the CDR3 is TGCAGCGTTGGTGAAGAAACTCTAGCGAACACCGAAGAGACCCAGTACTTC. Full variable domain (outside the CDR3, taken from reference TRBV29-1 and TRBJ2-5): SAVISQKPSRDICQRGTSLTIQCQVDSQVTMMFWYRQQPGQSLTLIATANQGSEATYESGFVIDKFPISRPNLTFSTLTVSNMSPEDSSIYLCSVGEETLANTEETQYFGPGTRLLVL.

V usage is TRBV5-1 and J usage is TRBJ2-5; 7 bases align to TRBD2. After removal of 0 bases from V and 5 bases from J, the junction contained 7 bases not matched to a gene. Germline CDR1 is SGHRS and CDR2 is YFSETQ. The CDR3 sequence is 15 residues long. The CDR3 loop is CASSLALARGETQYF. CDR3 in DNA: TGCGCCAGCAGCTTGGCCCTAGCGCGGGGGGAGACCCAGTACTTC.

The chain links TRBV28 to TRBJ2-3; unclear D gene. The length of the CDR3 is 14 residues. Germline assignment: CDR1 MDHEN and CDR2 SYDVKM. The V end was cut by 5 bases, the J end by 2 bases, with 11 bases between. In DNA, the CDR3 is TGTGCCAGCAGTGCCTCCCACACCACAGATACGCAGTATTTT. Its protein is CASSASHTTDTQYF.

This clone was observed a few times. The J gene is TRBJ2-1, the V gene TRBV7-9; D remains unclear. Germline loops: CDR1 SEHNR, CDR2 FQNEAQ (reference sequence). This CDR3 region has 13 residues. V lost 5 bases to trimming and J lost 15 bases, with 20 bases between them. CDR3 sequence (DNA): TGTGCCAGCAGCCCGCCTCCTACCCAATCGCGGTTCTTC. Its translation is CASSPPPTQSRFF. The full variable domain, in which reference TRBV7-9 and TRBJ2-1 provide the parts outside the CDR3, is DTGVSQNPRHKITKRGQNVTFRCDPISEHNRLYWYRQTLGQGPEFLTYFQNEAQLEKSRLLSDRFSAERPKGSFSTLEIQRTEQGDSAMYLCASSPPPTQSRFFGPGTRLTVL.

This chain uses TRBV4-2 with TRBJ1-4; TRBD1 might be the D (5 bases). CDR1 is LGHNA and CDR2 is YNFKEQ in the germline V gene. Trimming took off 3 bases at V and 6 bases at J, with 17 bases between the two ends. The CDR3 is 16 amino acids. Written as DNA, the CDR3 is TGTGCCAGCAGCCATCCCGGGGGAGGGGCCGATGAAAAACTGTTTTTT. The encoded protein is CASSHPGGGADEKLFF.

This sequence joins TRBV11-2 and TRBJ2-1; 14 bases fit TRBD2. From germline, CDR1 is SGHAT and CDR2 FQNNGV. V shed 8 bases and J 7 bases; nucleotides not matched to a gene: 1. CDR3 length: 13 residues. This CDR3 reads CASGTSGRNEQFF. The CDR3 DNA follows: TGTGCCAGCGGGACTAGCGGGAGAAATGAGCAGTTCTTC.

This clone has more than one count but fewer than ten. The chain joins TRBV12-5 to TRBJ2-7, with D uncertain. The germline V gene encodes CDR1 LGHNT and CDR2 FRNRAP. Trimming took off 6 bases at V and 6 bases at J, with 6 bases between the two ends. The CDR3 consists of 10 residues. The CDR3 here is CASGAPEQYF. For the CDR3, the DNA is TGTGCTAGTGGGGCTCCCGAGCAGTACTTC.

The CDR3 protein is CASSPVRLSTQYF. In DNA, the CDR3 is TGTGCCAGCAGCCCCGTGAGACTCAGTACGCAGTATTTT. This chain joins TRBV7-9 and TRBJ2-3, with D uncertain. Per germline, CDR1 SEHNR and CDR2 FQNEAQ (reference sequence). V was shortened by 5 bases and J by 8 bases, with 14 bases between the two germline ends. The CDR3 spans 13 residues.

This clone was counted a few times. V gene TRBV7-2 combines with J gene TRBJ2-6, with D possibly matching TRBD2 (6 bases). There are 15 residues in the CDR3. V lost 5 bases, J lost 2 bases, and 10 bases lay in between. Germline CDR1 is SGHTA and CDR2 is FQGNSA. CDR3 DNA: TGTGCCAGCAGCCTGGGGGGTCCTGGGGCCAACGTCCTGACTTTC. Translating it yields CASSLGGPGANVLTF.

The chain recombines TRBV15 with TRBJ2-7; no clear D gene. The germline V and J ends were trimmed by 0 bases and 7 bases, with 10 bases remaining between them. Per germline, CDR1 LNHNV and CDR2 YYDKDF (reference sequence). The CDR3 has 13 residues. CDR3: CATSRDRPREQYF. CDR3 DNA: TGTGCCACCAGCAGAGATAGGCCTAGGGAGCAGTACTTC.

The CDR3 protein is CASQGTPQETQYF. The CDR3 nucleotides are TGTGCCAGTCAGGGGACCCCCCAAGAGACCCAGTACTTC. This chain links TRBV7-9 with TRBJ2-5; the D gene is possibly TRBD1 (6 bases). Germline CDR1 and CDR2: SEHNR and FQNEAQ (reference sequence). This CDR3 has 13 residues. The V end was cut by 9 bases, the J end by 1 base, with 12 bases between. The whole variable domain, filled in from reference TRBV7-9 and TRBJ2-5, reads DTGVSQNPRHKITKRGQNVTFRCDPISEHNRLYWYRQTLGQGPEFLTYFQNEAQLEKSRLLSDRFSAERPKGSFSTLEIQRTEQGDSAMYLCASQGTPQETQYFGPGTRLLVL.

J is TRBJ2-3 and V is TRBV5-1; the match to TRBD1 covers 7 bases. The trim removed 5 bases at V and 1 base at J, leaving 13 bases unmatched. The CDR3 consists of 17 residues. Per germline, CDR1 SGHRS and CDR2 YFSETQ. The CDR3 is CASRENRDSRGTDTQYF. CDR3 DNA: TGCGCCAGCAGAGAGAACCGGGACAGCCGAGGCACAGATACGCAGTATTTT.